This TCR beta chain was identified during a study of early T cells in non-severe SARS-CoV-2 infection. Whole-study context: Bulk RNA isolated from unsorted whole blood underwent sequencing; chains were not paired.

Individual cDNA molecules carried attached unique molecular identifiers. TCRdb re-called the 5' RACE reads with MiXCR, one entry per CDR3 protein. Among fewer than 130,000 distinct CDR3 sequences, around 12% were seen once, and the ten largest hold around 4%. V was clipped by 6 bases and J by 4 bases, with 10 bases between them. The CDR3 runs to 14 residues. The germline CDR1 and CDR2 sequences are MNHNS and SASEGT. This clonotype was counted at least ten times. V usage is TRBV6-1 and J usage is TRBJ1-6; tentatively, D is TRBD1 (5 bases). The sequencing used whole blood, collected at baseline. The source of this sequence is an adult who was a healthcare worker with PCR-confirmed SARS-CoV-2 infection or an uninfected control (not recorded which). The chain's CDR3 is CASRETDYNSPLHF. CDR3 nucleotide sequence: TGTGCCAGCAGAGAGACAGATTATAATTCACCCCTCCACTTT.